This T cell receptor (beta chain) was found in a study of blood T cell repertoires in COVID-19. Study details: Sample material is recorded as cDNA or gDNA derived from T cells, B-cell-depleted T cells, or PBMCs.

This clone came up once. One end of the junction fails to match germline, which may point to a read error. As originally analysed: Nucleated cell number was recorded as an estimate derived from reference gene primer amplification. This table comes from immunoSEQ multiplex PCR, and its TCRdb copy is limited to in-frame clones, with some not included. The V and J calls and clone size come from that table; D and trimming were worked out from the DNA. The repertoire holds around 330,000 clones, less than 85% seen once, with around 2% in the top ten. CDR1 is SSHAT and CDR2 is FNYEAQ in the germline V gene (reference sequence). The CDR3 is 18 residues long. Which cohort a participant joined came from the clinical history participants gave. Exposed participants encountered a COVID-19 case during the 2 weeks preceding study entry.

This TCR came from a woman between 25 and 40 years old who had been exposed to COVID-19. The rearrangement links TRBV7-7 to TRBJ2-2, with D hard to call. Sequencing was carried out using PBMCs or T cells enriched from blood (not recorded which). Here the CDR3 DNA reads TGTGCTAGCAGCTTAAGGCTCAGGCCCTTCGCGAACACCGGGGAGCTGTTTTTT. Translated, it gives CASSLRLRPFANTGELFF.